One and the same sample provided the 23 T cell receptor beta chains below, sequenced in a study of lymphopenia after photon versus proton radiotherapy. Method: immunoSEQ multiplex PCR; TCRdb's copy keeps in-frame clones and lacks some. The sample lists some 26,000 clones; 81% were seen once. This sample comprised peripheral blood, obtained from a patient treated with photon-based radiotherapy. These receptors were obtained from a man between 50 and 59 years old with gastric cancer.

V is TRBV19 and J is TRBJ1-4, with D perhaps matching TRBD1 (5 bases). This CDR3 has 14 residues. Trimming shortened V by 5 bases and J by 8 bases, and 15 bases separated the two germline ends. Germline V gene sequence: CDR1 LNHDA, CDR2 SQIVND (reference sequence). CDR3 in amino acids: CASSSRAREEKLFF. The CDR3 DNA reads TGTGCCAGTAGTTCCAGGGCGAGGGAAGAAAAACTGTTTTTT.

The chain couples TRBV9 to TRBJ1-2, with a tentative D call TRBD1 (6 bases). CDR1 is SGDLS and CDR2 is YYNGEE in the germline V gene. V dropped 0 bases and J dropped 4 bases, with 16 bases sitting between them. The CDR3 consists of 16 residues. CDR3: CASSVGSWTAVYGYTF. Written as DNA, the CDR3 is TGTGCCAGCAGCGTAGGAAGCTGGACAGCGGTCTATGGCTACACCTTC.

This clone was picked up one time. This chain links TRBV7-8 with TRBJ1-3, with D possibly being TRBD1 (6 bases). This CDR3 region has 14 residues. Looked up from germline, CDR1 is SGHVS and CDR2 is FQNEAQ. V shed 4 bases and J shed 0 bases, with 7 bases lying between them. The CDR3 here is CASSSDSSGNTIYF. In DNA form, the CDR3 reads TGTGCCAGCAGCTCGGACAGCTCTGGAAACACCATATATTTT.

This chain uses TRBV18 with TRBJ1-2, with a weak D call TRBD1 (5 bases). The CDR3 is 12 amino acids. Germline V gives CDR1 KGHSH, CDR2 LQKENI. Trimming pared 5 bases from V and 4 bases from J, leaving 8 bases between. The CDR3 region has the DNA TGTGCCAGCTCAGACAGAGGCTATGGCTACACCTTC. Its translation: CASSDRGYGYTF.

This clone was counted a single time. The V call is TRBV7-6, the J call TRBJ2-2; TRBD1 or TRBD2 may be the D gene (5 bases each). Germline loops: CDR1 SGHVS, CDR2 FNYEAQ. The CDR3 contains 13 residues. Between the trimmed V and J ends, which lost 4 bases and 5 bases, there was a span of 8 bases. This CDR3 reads CASSSRETGELFF. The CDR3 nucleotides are TGTGCCAGCAGCTCCAGGGAGACCGGGGAGCTGTTTTTT.

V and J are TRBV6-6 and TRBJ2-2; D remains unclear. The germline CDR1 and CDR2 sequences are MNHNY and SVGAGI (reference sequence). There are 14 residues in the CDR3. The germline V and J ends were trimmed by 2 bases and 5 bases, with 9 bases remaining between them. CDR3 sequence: CASSYNGWTGELFF. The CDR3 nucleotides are TGTGCCAGCAGTTACAATGGGTGGACCGGGGAGCTGTTTTTT.

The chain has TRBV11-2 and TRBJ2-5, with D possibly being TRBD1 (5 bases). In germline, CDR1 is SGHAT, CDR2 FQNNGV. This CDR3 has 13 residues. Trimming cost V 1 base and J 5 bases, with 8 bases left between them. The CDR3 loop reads CASSLGGGETQYF. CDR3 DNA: TGTGCCAGCAGCTTAGGGGGCGGCGAGACCCAGTACTTC.

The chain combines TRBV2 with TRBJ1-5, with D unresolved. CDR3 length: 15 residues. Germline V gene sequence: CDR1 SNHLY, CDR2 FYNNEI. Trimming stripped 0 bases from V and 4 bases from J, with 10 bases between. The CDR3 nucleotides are TGTGCCAGCAGTGAAGCCTCCGTCCTTAATCAGCCCCAGCATTTT. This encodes CASSEASVLNQPQHF.

The DNA for the CDR3 is TGTGCCAGCAGTTCCCGGACAGTTCCTGGGGCCAACGTCCTGACTTTC. Translating gives CASSSRTVPGANVLTF. The rearrangement uses TRBV27 and TRBJ2-6, with D possibly being TRBD1 (6 bases). V lost 4 bases and J 2 bases, leaving 12 bases between the germline ends. CDR1 is MNHEY, CDR2 SMNVEV, per germline (reference sequence). The CDR3 has 16 residues. Drawing the rest from reference TRBV27 and TRBJ2-6, the complete variable domain is EAQVTQNPRYLITVTGKKLTVTCSQNMNHEYMSWYRQDPGLGLRQIYYSMNVEVTDKGDVPEGYKVSRKEKRNFPLILESPSPNQTSLYFCASSSRTVPGANVLTFGAGSRLTVL.

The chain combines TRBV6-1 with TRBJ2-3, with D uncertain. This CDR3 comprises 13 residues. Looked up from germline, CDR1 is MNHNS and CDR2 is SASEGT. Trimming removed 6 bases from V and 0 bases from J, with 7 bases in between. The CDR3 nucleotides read TGTGCCAGCAGCCACCCTAGCACAGATACGCAGTATTTT. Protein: CASSHPSTDTQYF.

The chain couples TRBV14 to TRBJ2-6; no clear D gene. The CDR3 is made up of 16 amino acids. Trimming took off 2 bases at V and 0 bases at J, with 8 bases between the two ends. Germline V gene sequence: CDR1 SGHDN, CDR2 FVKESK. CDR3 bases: TGTGCCAGCAGCCAACTAACACTCTCTGGGGCCAACGTCCTGACTTTC. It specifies CASSQLTLSGANVLTF.

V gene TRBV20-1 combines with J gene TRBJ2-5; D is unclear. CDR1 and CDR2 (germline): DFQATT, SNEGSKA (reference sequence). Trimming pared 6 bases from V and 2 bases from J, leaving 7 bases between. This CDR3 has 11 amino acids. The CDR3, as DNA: TGCAGTGCCGGCCAACAAGAGACCCAGTACTTC. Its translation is CSAGQQETQYF.

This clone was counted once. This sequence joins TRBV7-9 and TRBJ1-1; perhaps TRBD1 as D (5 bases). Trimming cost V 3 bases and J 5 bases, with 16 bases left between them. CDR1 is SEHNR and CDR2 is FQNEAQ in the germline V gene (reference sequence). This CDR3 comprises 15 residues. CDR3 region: CASSFTYNRRTEAFF. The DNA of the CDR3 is TGTGCCAGCAGCTTCACATATAACAGGAGAACTGAAGCTTTCTTT.

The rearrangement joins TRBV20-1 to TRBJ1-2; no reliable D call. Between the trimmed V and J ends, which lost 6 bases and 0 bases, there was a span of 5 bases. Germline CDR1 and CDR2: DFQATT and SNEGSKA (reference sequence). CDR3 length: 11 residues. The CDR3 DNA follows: TGCAGTGCGCGGGCTAACTATGGCTACACCTTC. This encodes CSARANYGYTF.

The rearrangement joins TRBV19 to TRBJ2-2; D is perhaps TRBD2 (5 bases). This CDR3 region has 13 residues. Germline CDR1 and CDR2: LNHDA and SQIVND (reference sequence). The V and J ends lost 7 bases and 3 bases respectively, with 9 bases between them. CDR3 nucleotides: TGTGCCAGTACCCGGGGATACACCGGGGAGCTGTTTTTT. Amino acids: CASTRGYTGELFF.

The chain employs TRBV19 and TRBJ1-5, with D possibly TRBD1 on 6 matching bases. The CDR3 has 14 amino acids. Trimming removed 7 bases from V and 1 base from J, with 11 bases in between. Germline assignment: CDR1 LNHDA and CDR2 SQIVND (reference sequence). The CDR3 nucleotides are TGTGCCAGTACCACGAGGGGGAGCAATCAGCCCCAGCATTTT. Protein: CASTTRGSNQPQHF.

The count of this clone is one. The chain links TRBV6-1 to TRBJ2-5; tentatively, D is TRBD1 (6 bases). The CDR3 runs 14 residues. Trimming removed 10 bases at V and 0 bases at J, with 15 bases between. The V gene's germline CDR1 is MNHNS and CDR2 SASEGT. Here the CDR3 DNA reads TGTGCCACACCGGGACAAGATTACCAAGAGACCCAGTACTTC. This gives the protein CATPGQDYQETQYF.

The DNA for the CDR3 is TGTGCCAGCACACAGGGTAGCAATCAGCCCCAGCATTTT. Translating it yields CASTQGSNQPQHF. The gene calls are TRBV6-1 and TRBJ1-5; TRBD1 is a possible D gene (6 bases). This CDR3 comprises 13 residues. The germline gives CDR1 MNHNS, CDR2 SASEGT. The germline V and J ends were trimmed by 7 bases and 0 bases, with 7 bases remaining between them.

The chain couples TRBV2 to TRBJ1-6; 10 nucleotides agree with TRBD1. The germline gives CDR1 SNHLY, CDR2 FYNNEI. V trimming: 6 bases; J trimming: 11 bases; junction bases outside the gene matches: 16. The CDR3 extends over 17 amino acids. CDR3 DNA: TGTGCCAGCAGCCAAATATGGGGCGGGACAGGGGCACCACCCCTCCACTTT. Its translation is CASSQIWGGTGAPPLHF.

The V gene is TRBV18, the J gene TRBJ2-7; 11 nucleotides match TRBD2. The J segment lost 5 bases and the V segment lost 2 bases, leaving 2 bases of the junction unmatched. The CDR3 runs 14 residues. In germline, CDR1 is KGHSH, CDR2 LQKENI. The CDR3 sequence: CASSPLAGGHEQYF. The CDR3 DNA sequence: TGTGCCAGCTCACCATTAGCGGGGGGGCACGAGCAGTACTTC.

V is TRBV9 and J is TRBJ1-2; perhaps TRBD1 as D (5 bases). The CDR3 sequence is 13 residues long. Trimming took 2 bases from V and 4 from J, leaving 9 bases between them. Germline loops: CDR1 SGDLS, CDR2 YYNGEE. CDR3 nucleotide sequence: TGTGCCAGCAGCGTGCCGGGGGTCTATGGCTACACCTTC. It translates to CASSVPGVYGYTF.

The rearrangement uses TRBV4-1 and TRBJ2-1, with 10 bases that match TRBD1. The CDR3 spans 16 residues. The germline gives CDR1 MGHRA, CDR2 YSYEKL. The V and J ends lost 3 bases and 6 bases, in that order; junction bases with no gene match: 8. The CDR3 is CASSQEPGQGINEQFF. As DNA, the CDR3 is TGCGCCAGCAGCCAGGAACCGGGACAGGGGATCAATGAGCAGTTCTTC.

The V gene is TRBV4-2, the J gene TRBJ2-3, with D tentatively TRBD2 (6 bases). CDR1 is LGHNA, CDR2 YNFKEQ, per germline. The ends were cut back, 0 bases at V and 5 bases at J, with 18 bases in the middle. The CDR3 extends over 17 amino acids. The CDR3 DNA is TGTGCCAGCAGCCAAGAGGTACGGGCGGGAATGGTAGATACGCAGTATTTT. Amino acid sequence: CASSQEVRAGMVDTQYF.